A selection of T cell receptor beta chains follows, all from one sample in a study of regulatory T cells in long-lasting Graves disease. A single record per CDR3 protein comes from TCRdb applying MiXCR to the multiplex PCR reads. The sample consists of 500,000 to 700,000 distinct CDR3 sequences, about 32% of them appearing once. Sequenced here: peripheral blood mononuclear cells (PBMCs), sampled when the disease was refractory, from a patient treated with antithyroid drugs. All receptors come from a female donor with Graves disease. Each CDR3 is given with its conserved first and last residue. D genes are given only for firm matches. Clone sizes are given selectively: once, few, many, or a class where the clone is expanded.

clone_size: few; v_call: TRBV30; d_call: .; j_call: TRBJ1-2; cdr3_nt: TGTGCCTGGAGGTTCCCCGGGTTGGACTATGGCTACACCTTC; cdr3_aa: CAWRFPGLDYGYTF
clone_size: few; v_call: TRBV6-1; d_call: TRBD1; j_call: TRBJ1-2; cdr3_nt: TGTGCCAGCTTGACAGGGGACTATGGCTACACCTTC; cdr3_aa: CASLTGDYGYTF
clone_size: .; v_call: TRBV7-6; d_call: TRBD1; j_call: TRBJ1-2; cdr3_nt: TGTGCCAGCAGCCAGGGGGGGGTGACAGGGGGCTTTGGCTACACCTTC; cdr3_aa: CASSQGGVTGGFGYTF
clone_size: many; v_call: TRBV2; d_call: .; j_call: TRBJ1-1; cdr3_nt: TGTGCCACTTCGGACAGATCGGACACTGAAGCTTTCTTT; cdr3_aa: CATSDRSDTEAFF
clone_size: few; v_call: TRBV3-1; d_call: .; j_call: TRBJ1-4; cdr3_nt: TGTGCCAGTCGGCGGAGCTCCGTGGATGAAAAACTGTTTTTT; cdr3_aa: CASRRSSVDEKLFF
clone_size: few; v_call: TRBV6-1; d_call: .; j_call: TRBJ1-6; cdr3_nt: TGTGCCAGCAGTGAACCCCCGAGACCCCTCCACTTT; cdr3_aa: CASSEPPRPLHF
clone_size: few; v_call: TRBV19; d_call: .; j_call: TRBJ1-4; cdr3_nt: TGTGCCAGTAGTATCCTGAGGGCTGAGGAAAAACTGTTTTTT; cdr3_aa: CASSILRAEEKLFF
clone_size: few; v_call: TRBV12-3/TRBV12-4; d_call: .; j_call: TRBJ1-5; cdr3_nt: TGTGCCAGCAGTCCCTTCGCGGGTCTCGGTCAGCCCCAGCATTTT; cdr3_aa: CASSPFAGLGQPQHF
clone_size: few; v_call: TRBV6-1; d_call: TRBD1; j_call: TRBJ1-2; cdr3_nt: TGTGCCAGCAGCCAAGCCTCGGACAGGAGTATCTATGGCTACACCTTC; cdr3_aa: CASSQASDRSIYGYTF
clone_size: .; v_call: TRBV7-2; d_call: TRBD1; j_call: TRBJ2-4; cdr3_nt: TGTGCCAGCAGCAGGGACAGGGGGCTTGAAAACATTCAGTACTTC; cdr3_aa: CASSRDRGLENIQYF
clone_size: .; v_call: TRBV29-1; d_call: .; j_call: TRBJ1-4; cdr3_nt: TGCAGCGTTGAAGACAGGGGAGACGAAAAACTGTTTTTT; cdr3_aa: CSVEDRGDEKLFF
clone_size: .; v_call: TRBV5-1; d_call: .; j_call: TRBJ2-5; cdr3_nt: TGCGCCAGCAGCTTGCAGGTCAGGGGGGGCCAAGAGACCCAGTACTTC; cdr3_aa: CASSLQVRGGQETQYF
clone_size: .; v_call: TRBV18; d_call: TRBD1; j_call: TRBJ2-5; cdr3_nt: TGTGCCAGCTCACCACGTCAGGGGGCAGGAGAGACCCAGTACTTC; cdr3_aa: CASSPRQGAGETQYF
clone_size: .; v_call: TRBV15; d_call: .; j_call: TRBJ1-1; cdr3_nt: TGTGCCACCAGCAGTCTGGGGAACACTGAAGCTTTCTTT; cdr3_aa: CATSSLGNTEAFF
clone_size: .; v_call: TRBV20-1; d_call: .; j_call: TRBJ2-7; cdr3_nt: TGCAGTGCTGCCGCGCAGGGAGGCGGCGAGCAGTACTTC; cdr3_aa: CSAAAQGGGEQYF
clone_size: .; v_call: TRBV27; d_call: .; j_call: TRBJ1-5; cdr3_nt: TGTGCCAGCAGTTTATGGGACAAGTACAATCAGCCCCAGCATTTT; cdr3_aa: CASSLWDKYNQPQHF
clone_size: .; v_call: TRBV10-3; d_call: .; j_call: TRBJ1-2; cdr3_nt: TGTGCCATCAGTGAAACGGAAAACTATGGCTACACCTTC; cdr3_aa: CAISETENYGYTF
clone_size: few; v_call: TRBV19; d_call: .; j_call: TRBJ2-5; cdr3_nt: TGTGCCAGTAGTATAGGAAGCAGGGGCCTGTACCAAGAGACCCAGTACTTC; cdr3_aa: CASSIGSRGLYQETQYF
clone_size: .; v_call: TRBV7-6; d_call: .; j_call: TRBJ1-4; cdr3_nt: TGTGCCAGCAGCTTAAGGCCAGAAAATGAAAAACTGTTTTTT; cdr3_aa: CASSLRPENEKLFF
clone_size: few; v_call: TRBV5-1; d_call: TRBD1; j_call: TRBJ1-4; cdr3_nt: TGCGCCAGCAGCCCGGGACAGGGCAGGAAGGAAAAACTGTTTTTT; cdr3_aa: CASSPGQGRKEKLFF
clone_size: few; v_call: TRBV5-1; d_call: .; j_call: TRBJ2-7; cdr3_nt: TGCGCCAGCAGCGGAGTGTCGGGGAGCGAGCAGTACTTC; cdr3_aa: CASSGVSGSEQYF
clone_size: many; v_call: TRBV12-3/TRBV12-4; d_call: TRBD1; j_call: TRBJ1-2; cdr3_nt: TGTGCCAGCAGCTCCGGGACAGGGAAAGCTAACTATGGCTACACCTTC; cdr3_aa: CASSSGTGKANYGYTF
clone_size: .; v_call: TRBV27; d_call: .; j_call: TRBJ1-2; cdr3_nt: TGTGCCAGCAGTCCCTTCCCCAACTATGGCTACACCTTC; cdr3_aa: CASSPFPNYGYTF
clone_size: .; v_call: TRBV25-1; d_call: .; j_call: TRBJ2-1; cdr3_nt: TGTGCCAGCAGTGCCCCCGGAACTAGCTCAAACTACAATGAGCAGTTCTTC; cdr3_aa: CASSAPGTSSNYNEQFF